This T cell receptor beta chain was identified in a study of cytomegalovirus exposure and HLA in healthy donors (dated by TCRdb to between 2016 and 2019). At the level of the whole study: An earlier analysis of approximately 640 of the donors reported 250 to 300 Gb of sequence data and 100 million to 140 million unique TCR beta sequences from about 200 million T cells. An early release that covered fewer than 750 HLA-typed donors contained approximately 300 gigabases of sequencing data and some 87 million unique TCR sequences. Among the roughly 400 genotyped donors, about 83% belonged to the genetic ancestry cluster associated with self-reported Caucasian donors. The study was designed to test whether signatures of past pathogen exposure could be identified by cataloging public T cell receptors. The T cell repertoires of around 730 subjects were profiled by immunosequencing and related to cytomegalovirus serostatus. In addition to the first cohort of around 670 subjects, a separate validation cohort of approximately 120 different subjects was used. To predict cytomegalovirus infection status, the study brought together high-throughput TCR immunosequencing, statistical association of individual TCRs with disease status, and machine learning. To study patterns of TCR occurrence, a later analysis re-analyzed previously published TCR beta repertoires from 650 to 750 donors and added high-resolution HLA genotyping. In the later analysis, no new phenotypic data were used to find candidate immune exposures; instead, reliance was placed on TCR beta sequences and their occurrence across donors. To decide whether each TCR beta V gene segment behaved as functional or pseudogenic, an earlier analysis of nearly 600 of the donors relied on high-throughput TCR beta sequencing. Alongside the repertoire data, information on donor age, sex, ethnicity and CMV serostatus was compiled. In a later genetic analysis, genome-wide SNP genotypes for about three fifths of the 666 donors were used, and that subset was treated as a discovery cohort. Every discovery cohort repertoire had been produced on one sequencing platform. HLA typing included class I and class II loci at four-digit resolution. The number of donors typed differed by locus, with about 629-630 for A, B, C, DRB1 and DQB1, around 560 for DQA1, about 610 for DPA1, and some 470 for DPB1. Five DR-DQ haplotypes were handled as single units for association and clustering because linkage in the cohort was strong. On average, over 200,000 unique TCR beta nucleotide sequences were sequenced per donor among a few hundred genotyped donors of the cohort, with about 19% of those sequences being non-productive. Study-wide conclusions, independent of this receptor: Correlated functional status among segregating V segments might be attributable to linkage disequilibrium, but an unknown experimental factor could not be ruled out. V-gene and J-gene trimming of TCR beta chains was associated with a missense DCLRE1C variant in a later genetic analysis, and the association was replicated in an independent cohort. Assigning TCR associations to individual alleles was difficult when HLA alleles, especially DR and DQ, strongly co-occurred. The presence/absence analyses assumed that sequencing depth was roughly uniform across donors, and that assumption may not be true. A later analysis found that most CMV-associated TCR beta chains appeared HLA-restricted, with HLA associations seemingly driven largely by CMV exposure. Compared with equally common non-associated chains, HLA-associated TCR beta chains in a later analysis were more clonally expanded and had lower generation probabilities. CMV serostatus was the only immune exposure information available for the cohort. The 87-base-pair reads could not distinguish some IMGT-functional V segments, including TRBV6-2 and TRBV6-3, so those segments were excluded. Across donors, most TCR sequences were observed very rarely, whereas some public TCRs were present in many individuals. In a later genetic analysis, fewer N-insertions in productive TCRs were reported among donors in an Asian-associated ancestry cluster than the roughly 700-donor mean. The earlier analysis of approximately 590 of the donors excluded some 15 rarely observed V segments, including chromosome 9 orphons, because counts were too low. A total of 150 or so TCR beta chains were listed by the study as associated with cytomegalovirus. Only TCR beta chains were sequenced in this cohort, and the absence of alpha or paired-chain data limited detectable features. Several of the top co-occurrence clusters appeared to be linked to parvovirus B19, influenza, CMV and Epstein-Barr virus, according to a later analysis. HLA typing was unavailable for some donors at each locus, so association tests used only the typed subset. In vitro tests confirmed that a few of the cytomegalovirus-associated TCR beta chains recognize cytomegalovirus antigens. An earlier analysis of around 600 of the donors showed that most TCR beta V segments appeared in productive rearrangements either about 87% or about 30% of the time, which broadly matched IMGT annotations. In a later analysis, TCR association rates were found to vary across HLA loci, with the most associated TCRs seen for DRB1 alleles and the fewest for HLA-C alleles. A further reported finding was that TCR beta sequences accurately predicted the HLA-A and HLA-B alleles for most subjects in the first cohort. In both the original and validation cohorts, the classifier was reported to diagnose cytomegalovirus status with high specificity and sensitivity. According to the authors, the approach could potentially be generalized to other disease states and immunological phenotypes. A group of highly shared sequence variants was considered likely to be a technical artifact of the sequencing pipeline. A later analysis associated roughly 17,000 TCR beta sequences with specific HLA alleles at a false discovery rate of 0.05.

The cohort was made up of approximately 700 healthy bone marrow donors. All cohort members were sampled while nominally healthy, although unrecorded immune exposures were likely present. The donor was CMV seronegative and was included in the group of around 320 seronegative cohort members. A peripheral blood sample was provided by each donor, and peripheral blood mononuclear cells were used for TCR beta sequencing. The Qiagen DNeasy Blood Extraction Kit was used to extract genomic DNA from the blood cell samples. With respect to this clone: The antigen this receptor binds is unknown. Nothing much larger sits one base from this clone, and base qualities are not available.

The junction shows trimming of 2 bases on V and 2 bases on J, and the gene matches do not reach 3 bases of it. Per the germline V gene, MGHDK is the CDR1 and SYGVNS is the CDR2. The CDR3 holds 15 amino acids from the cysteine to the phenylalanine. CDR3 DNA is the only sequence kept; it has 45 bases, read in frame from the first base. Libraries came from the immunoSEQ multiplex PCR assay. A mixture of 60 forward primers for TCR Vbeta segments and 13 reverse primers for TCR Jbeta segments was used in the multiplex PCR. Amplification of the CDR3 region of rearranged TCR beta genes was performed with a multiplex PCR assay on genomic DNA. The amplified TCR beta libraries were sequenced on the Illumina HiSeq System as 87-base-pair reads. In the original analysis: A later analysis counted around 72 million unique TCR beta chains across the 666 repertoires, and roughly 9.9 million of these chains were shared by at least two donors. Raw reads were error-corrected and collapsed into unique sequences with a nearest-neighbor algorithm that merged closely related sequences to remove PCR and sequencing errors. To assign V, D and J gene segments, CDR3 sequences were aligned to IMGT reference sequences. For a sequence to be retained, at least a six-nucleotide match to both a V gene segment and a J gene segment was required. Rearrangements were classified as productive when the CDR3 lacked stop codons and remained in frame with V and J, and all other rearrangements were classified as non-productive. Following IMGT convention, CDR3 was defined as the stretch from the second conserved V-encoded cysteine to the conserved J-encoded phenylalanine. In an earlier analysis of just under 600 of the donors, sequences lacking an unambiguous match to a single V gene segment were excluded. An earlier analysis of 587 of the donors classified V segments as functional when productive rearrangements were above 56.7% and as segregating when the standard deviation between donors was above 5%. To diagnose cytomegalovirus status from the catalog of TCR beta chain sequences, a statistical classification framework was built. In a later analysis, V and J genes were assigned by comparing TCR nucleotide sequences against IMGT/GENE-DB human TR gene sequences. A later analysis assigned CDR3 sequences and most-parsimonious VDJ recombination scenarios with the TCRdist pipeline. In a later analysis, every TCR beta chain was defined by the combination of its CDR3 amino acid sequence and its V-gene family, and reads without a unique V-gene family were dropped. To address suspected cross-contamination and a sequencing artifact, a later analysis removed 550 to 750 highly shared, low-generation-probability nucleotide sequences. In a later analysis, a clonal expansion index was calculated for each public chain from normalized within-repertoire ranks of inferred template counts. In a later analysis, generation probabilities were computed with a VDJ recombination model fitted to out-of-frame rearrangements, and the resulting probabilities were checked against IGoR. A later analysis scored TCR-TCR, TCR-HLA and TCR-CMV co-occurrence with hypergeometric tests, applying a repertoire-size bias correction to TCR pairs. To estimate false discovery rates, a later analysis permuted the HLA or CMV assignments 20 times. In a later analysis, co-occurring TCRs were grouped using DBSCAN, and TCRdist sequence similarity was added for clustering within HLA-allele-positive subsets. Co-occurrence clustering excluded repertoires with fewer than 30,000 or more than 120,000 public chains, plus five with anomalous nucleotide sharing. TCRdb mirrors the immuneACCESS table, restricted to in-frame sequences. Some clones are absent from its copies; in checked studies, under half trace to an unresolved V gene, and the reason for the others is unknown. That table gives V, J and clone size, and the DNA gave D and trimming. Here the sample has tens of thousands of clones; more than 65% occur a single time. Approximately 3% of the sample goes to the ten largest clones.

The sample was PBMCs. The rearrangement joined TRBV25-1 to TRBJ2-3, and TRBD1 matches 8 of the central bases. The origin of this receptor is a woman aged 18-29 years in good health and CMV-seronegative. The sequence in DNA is TGTGCCAGCAGTGAAGCGGACAGGGACACAGATACGCAGTATTTT. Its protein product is CASSEADRDTDTQYF.